This entry concerns a single T cell receptor (beta chain). This clone was counted a few times. Its antigen target is currently unknown. Within one base of it there is no much larger clone, and no base qualities were kept. The CDR3 spans 12 residues, from the cysteine through the phenylalanine. Just CDR3 DNA is preserved here, 36 bases in frame from base 1. At the junction V is shortened by 9 bases and J by 4 bases; bases outside the gene matches: 3. The germline V gene (reference sequence) sets CDR1 to LNHDA and CDR2 to SQIVND. These data are taken from a study of blood T cell repertoires in COVID-19 (dated by TCRdb to the early 2020s). About the full investigation: Samples from collaborators originated in the United States, Italy and Spain and spanned both the acute and convalescent phases of COVID-19. The prospective study material was composed of cDNA or gDNA derived from T cells, B-cell-depleted T cells, or PBMCs. Subjects who had been exposed to COVID-19, were actively infected with it, or had recovered from it provided the deeply sampled blood TCRbeta repertoires that made up the dataset. The repertoires were released in a freely available public database meant as a resource for research on the immune response to SARS-CoV-2. The samples were drawn from two sources: the first 160 participants of the ongoing ImmuneRACE study, and 1,000 to 1,500 subjects contributed by 6 global collaborators. Nearly every sample came with metadata listing a de-identified subject ID, COVID-19 status, age in years and sex. Where available, HLA class I and class II types were obtained from metadata supplied by the sample provider rather than from assay-based typing. Study-wide conclusions, independent of this receptor: The quantity of clinical and demographic metadata differed by source and by participant and was supplied without curation.

The collaborating institutions used their own protocols to collect whole blood in K2EDTA tubes. For TCRbeta analysis, collaborators shipped samples as frozen whole blood, isolated PBMCs, or DNA extracted from either of those sample types. The immunoSEQ Assay, a bias-controlled multiplex PCR, was used to amplify TCRbeta CDR3 regions from genomic DNA. Processing in the source paper ran as follows. Nucleated cell counts per sample were estimated from amplification of reference gene primers within the assay. Sequence reads were collapsed and filtered to measure the absolute abundance of every unique TCRbeta CDR3 rearrangement. For each sample, productive Simpson clonality was calculated as the square root of Simpson's diversity index over productive rearrangements. In TCRdb, the immuneACCESS table is reduced to in-frame sequences with V and J assigned. These tables do not hold every clone; where another copy was compared, an unresolved V gene accounts for under half, and the others remain unexplained. V and J calls and clone size follow that table, whereas D and trimming were derived from the DNA. The sample table records roughly 100,000 clones; approximately 84% of these occur just once. Roughly 4.1% of the sample is taken by the ten largest.

This TCR was sampled from a human donor in a cohort sampled during active COVID-19. The sequenced sample was peripheral blood. The chain is encoded by TRBV19 joined to TRBJ1-1; 9 of the junction bases match TRBD1. The nucleotide sequence is given as TGTGCCAGAAAGACAGGGGGCACTGAAGCTTTCTTT. It translates as CARKTGGTEAFF.